This T cell receptor (beta chain) stems from a study of blood T cell repertoires in COVID-19. In the study overall: Acute-phase and convalescent COVID-19 samples originated in the United States, Italy and Spain. In each case, the material was cDNA or gDNA derived from T cells, B-cell-depleted T cells, or PBMCs.

Per the study methods: Cell counts per sample came from amplifying reference gene primers. The table came from immunoSEQ multiplex PCR; TCRdb's copy has only in-frame clones and leaves some out. D and trimming come from the DNA, and the V and J calls and clone size come from that table. This sample has 84,000 or so clones, with about 82% found just once. Sample: peripheral blood. The receptor was isolated from a woman of 80 years or more with acute or convalescent COVID-19.

The CDR3 DNA sequence: TGTGCCAGCTCACCACTTAACAGGGCAGAGTCTGGAAACACCATATATTTT. It encodes CASSPLNRAESGNTIYF. The J gene is TRBJ1-3, the V gene TRBV18; D possibly corresponds to TRBD1 (6 bases). V lost 1 base and J lost 1, with 14 bases in between. The CDR3 is 17 residues long. Germline V gives CDR1 KGHSH, CDR2 LQKENI.